This T cell receptor beta chain was documented in a study of human T cells and chemical hapten exposure. Unique molecular identifiers were attached to individual cDNA molecules during library preparation. TCRdb ran MiXCR on the RACE reads and lists one entry per CDR3 protein. The table lists 35,000 to 50,000 distinct CDR3 sequences, 4.3% of them singletons, with under 2% in the top ten. The time point was: healthy volunteer bleed at 2 weeks. Researchers extracted total RNA from unfractionated whole blood. This clonotype has a count of ten or more. Trimming took off 4 bases at V and 3 bases at J, with 18 bases between the two ends. This CDR3 region has 15 residues. CDR1 is SQVTM and CDR2 is ANQGSEA in the germline V gene.

The material sequenced was whole blood. The sequence was collected from a female donor in good health. Some clones in this sample may be carry-over from other donors' samples. This chain links TRBV29-1 with TRBJ1-2; D may be TRBD1 (5 bases). The CDR3 nucleotides are TGCAGCGTTGTTACTCCTAGGGGAGACGACTATGGCTACACCTTC. This codes for CSVVTPRGDDYGYTF.